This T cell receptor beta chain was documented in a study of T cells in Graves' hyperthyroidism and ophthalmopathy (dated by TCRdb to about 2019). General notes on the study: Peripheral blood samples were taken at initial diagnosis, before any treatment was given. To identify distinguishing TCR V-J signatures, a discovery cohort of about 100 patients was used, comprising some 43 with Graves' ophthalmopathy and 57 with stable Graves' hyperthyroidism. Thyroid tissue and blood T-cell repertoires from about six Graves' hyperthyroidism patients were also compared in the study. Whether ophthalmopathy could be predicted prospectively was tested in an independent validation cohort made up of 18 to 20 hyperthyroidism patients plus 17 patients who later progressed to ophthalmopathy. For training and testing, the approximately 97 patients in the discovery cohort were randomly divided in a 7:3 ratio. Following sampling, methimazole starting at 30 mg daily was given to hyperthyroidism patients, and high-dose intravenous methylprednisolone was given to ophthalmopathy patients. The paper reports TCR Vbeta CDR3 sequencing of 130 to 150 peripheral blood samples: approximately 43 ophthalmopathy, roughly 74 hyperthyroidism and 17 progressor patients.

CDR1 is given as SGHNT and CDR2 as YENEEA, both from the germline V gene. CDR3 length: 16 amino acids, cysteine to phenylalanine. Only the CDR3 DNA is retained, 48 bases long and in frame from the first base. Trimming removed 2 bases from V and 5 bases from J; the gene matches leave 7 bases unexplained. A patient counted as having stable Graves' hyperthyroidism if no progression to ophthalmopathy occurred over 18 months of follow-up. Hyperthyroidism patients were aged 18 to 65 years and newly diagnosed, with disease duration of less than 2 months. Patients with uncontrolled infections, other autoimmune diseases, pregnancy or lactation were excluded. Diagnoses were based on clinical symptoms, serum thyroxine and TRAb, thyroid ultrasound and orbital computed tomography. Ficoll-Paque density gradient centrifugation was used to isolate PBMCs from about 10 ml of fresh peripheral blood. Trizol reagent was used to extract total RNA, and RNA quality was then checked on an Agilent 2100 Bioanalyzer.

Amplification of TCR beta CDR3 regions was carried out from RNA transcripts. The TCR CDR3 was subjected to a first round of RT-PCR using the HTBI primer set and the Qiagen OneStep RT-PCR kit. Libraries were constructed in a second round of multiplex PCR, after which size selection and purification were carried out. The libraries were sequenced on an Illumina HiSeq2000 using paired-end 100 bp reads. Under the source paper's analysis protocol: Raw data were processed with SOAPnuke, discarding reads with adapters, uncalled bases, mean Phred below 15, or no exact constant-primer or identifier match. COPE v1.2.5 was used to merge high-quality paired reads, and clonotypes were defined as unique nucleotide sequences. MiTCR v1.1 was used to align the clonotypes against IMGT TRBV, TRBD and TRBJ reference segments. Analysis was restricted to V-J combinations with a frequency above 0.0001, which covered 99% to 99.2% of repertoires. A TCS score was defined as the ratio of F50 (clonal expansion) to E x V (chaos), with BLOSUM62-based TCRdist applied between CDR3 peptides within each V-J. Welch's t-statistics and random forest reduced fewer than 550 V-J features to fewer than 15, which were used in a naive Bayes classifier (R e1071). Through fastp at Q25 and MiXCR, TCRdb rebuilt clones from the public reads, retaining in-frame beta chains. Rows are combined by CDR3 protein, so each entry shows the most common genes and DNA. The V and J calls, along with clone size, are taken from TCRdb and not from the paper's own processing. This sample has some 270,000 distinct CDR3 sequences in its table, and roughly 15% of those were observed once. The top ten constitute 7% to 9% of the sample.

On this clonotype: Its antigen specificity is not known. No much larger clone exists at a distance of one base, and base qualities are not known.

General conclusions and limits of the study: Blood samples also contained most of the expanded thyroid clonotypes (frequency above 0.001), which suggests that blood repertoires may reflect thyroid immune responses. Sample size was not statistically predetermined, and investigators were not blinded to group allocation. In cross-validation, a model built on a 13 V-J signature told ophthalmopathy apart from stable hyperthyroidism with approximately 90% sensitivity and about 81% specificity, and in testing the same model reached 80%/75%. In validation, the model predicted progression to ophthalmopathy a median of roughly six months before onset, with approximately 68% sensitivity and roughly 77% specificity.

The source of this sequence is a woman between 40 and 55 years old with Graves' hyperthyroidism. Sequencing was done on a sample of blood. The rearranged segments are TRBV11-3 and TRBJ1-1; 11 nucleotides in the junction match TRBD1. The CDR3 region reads CASSLIGGQGDTEAFF. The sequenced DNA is TGTGCCAGCAGCTTAATCGGGGGACAGGGGGATACTGAAGCTTTCTTT.